Listed below are T cell receptor beta chains from one sample, sequenced in a study of persistence of HIV-infected CD4 T cells. These receptors have no identified antigens. The repertoire was sequenced with immunoSEQ multiplex PCR; TCRdb's copy has only in-frame clones and lacks some. The data show roughly 41,000 clones, approximately 86% seen once. This specimen consisted of CD4+ T cells sorted from PBMCs after approximately 18-hour stimulation, obtained from a patient who received antiretroviral therapy. The receptor source for this set is an adult man with HIV who was CMV-seropositive. CDR3s include the opening cysteine and the closing phenylalanine or tryptophan. The D gene is left open where the match is weak. Where a row states a size, it is once, few, many or the class of an expanded clone; other rows omit it.

TRBV30	.	.	TRBJ1-1	CAWNAFGNTEAFF	TGTGCCTGGAATGCTTTTGGGAACACTGAAGCTTTCTTT
TRBV9	once	.	TRBJ2-5	CASSVAKEASVETQYF	TGTGCCAGCAGCGTAGCTAAGGAGGCTAGCGTGGAGACCCAGTACTTC
TRBV5-5	.	TRBD1	TRBJ1-5	CASRERDSSNQPQHF	TGTGCCAGCAGAGAGAGGGACAGTAGCAATCAGCCCCAGCATTTT
TRBV30	.	.	TRBJ1-5	CAWSQAGNQPQHF	TGTGCCTGGAGCCAGGCCGGCAATCAGCCCCAGCATTTT
TRBV7-2	.	.	TRBJ1-4	CASSLLPIRGGNEKLFF	TGTGCCAGCAGCTTATTACCCATCCGAGGAGGAAATGAAAAACTGTTTTTT
TRBV25-1	.	TRBD1	TRBJ2-7	CASSVPGQKAYEQYF	TGTGCCAGCAGTGTGCCGGGACAGAAAGCTTACGAGCAGTACTTC
TRBV2	.	.	TRBJ1-1	CASTRQSMNTEAFF	TGTGCCAGCACCAGACAGAGCATGAACACTGAAGCTTTCTTT
TRBV5-6	.	.	TRBJ1-2	CASSLVGVEGGYTF	TGTGCCAGCAGCTTGGTGGGGGTTGAGGGAGGCTACACCTTC
TRBV7-9	.	.	TRBJ1-1	CASSLMENTEAFF	TGTGCCAGCAGCTTAATGGAGAACACTGAAGCTTTCTTT
TRBV18	.	.	TRBJ1-3	CASSPEGSGNTIYF	TGTGCCAGCTCACCAGAAGGCTCCGGAAACACCATATATTTT
TRBV7-8	.	.	TRBJ1-2	CASSLVGGGGYTF	TGTGCCAGCAGCTTAGTAGGTGGGGGCGGCTACACCTTC
TRBV3-1/TRBV3-2	.	.	TRBJ1-3	CASSPRTSSGNTIYF	TGTGCCAGCAGCCCACGGACAAGCTCTGGAAACACCATATATTTT